A single sample is the source of the 26 T cell receptor beta chains below, sequenced in a study of T-cell reconstitution after alpha-beta-depleted transplantation in children. Unique molecular identifiers were used to barcode this TCRbeta library. One entry per CDR3 protein results from TCRdb running MiXCR on the PCR reads. The sample yields approximately 510,000 distinct CDR3 sequences, about 18% seen once. Sequenced here: PBMCs from the stem cell graft donor, sampled from the stem cell graft. Receptor source: a human donor who donated a stem cell graft to a child with acute lymphoblastic leukemia.

Only a few counts were recorded for this clonotype. The chain joins TRBV25-1 to TRBJ2-5; 9 nucleotides line up with TRBD2. Germline CDR1 and CDR2: MGHDK and SYGVNS. The CDR3 length is 14 residues. Trimming removed 10 bases from V and 4 bases from J; junction bases left unmatched: 10. The CDR3 loop reads CATQREVVGETQYF. DNA of the CDR3: TGTGCCACTCAGCGGGAGGTAGTCGGAGAGACCCAGTACTTC.

A few counts support this clonotype. The rearrangement joins TRBV5-1 to TRBJ1-1; tentative D call: TRBD1 (6 bases). Germline CDR1 is SGHRS and CDR2 is YFSETQ. The CDR3 is 15 amino acids. V lost 4 bases to trimming and J lost 0 bases, with 13 bases between them. The CDR3: CASSPRTAMNTEAFF. As DNA, the CDR3 is TGCGCCAGCAGCCCTAGGACAGCAATGAACACTGAAGCTTTCTTT.

The chain is built from TRBV20-1 and TRBJ2-7, with TRBD2 identical over 9 bases. Germline lookup yields CDR1 DFQATT and CDR2 SNEGSKA (reference sequence). The CDR3 length is 16 residues. V dropped 6 bases and J dropped 0; count of bases not matched to a gene: 12. CDR3 loop: CSAPGVLAGPSYEQYF. Written as DNA, the CDR3 is TGCAGTGCCCCTGGGGTCCTAGCGGGACCCTCCTACGAGCAGTACTTC.

This clonotype has a count of ten or more. V and J are TRBV12-3 or TRBV12-4 and TRBJ2-1; no definite D call. The CDR3 contains 15 residues. Trimming shortened V by 6 bases and J by 0 bases, and 12 bases separated the two germline ends. The CDR3 is CASSWTESSYNEQFF. The CDR3, as DNA: TGTGCCAGCAGCTGGACGGAAAGCTCCTACAATGAGCAGTTCTTC.

This clonotype was observed at least ten times. This chain links TRBV10-3 with TRBJ2-5; no definite D call. CDR3 length equals 12 residues. Germline V gene lookup returns CDR1 ENHRY and CDR2 SYGVKD. Trimming stripped 0 bases from V and 5 bases from J, with 4 bases between. The chain's CDR3 is CAISESAETQYF. The DNA for the CDR3 is TGTGCCATCAGTGAGTCGGCCGAGACCCAGTACTTC.

This clonotype turned up a few times. CDR3 in amino acids: CSVVEDNYSNQPQHF. As DNA, the CDR3 is TGCAGCGTTGTTGAGGACAATTATAGCAATCAGCCCCAGCATTTT. The V gene is TRBV29-1, the J gene TRBJ1-5; D is perhaps TRBD1 (5 bases). The CDR3 extends over 15 amino acids. Trimming removed 4 bases at V and 0 bases at J, with 13 bases between. In germline, CDR1 is SQVTM, CDR2 ANQGSEA.

The rearrangement links TRBV6-1 to TRBJ2-2, with 7 bases aligning to TRBD2. This CDR3 is 12 amino acids long. The J segment lost 11 bases and the V segment lost 5 bases, leaving 5 bases of the junction unmatched. Germline-derived CDR1 and CDR2 are MNHNS and SASEGT. Written as DNA, the CDR3 is TGTGCCAGCAGTCGCGGACTAGAAGAGCTGTTTTTT. It is translated as CASSRGLEELFF.

This clonotype has more than one count but fewer than ten. The chain joins TRBV20-1 to TRBJ2-5; 8 nucleotides agree with TRBD1. V lost 6 bases and J lost 5; bases outside the gene matches: 14. Germline assignment: CDR1 DFQATT and CDR2 SNEGSKA (reference sequence). The CDR3 contains 15 residues. The CDR3 bases are TGCAGTGCCCAAGTCGGGCAGGGGGCGCGGGAGACCCAGTACTTC. Translating it yields CSAQVGQGARETQYF.

The CDR3 is CSARAEGPYEQYF. The CDR3 nucleotides are TGCAGTGCTAGAGCGGAAGGCCCCTACGAGCAGTACTTC. The genes are TRBV20-1 and TRBJ2-7, with D hard to call. CDR1 DFQATT and CDR2 SNEGSKA come from the germline V gene (reference sequence). This CDR3 has 13 amino acids. Trimming pared 1 base from V and 2 bases from J, leaving 9 bases between.

This clonotype showed up just a few times. The rearrangement joins TRBV9 to TRBJ2-2; TRBD2 aligns across 9 bases. After removal of 4 bases from V and 3 bases from J, the junction contained 4 bases not matched to a gene. The germline V gene has CDR1 SGDLS and CDR2 YYNGEE. The CDR3 spans 15 residues. The CDR3 sequence: CASSLSGSDTGELFF. CDR3 nucleotides: TGTGCCAGCAGCCTTAGCGGGAGTGACACCGGGGAGCTGTTTTTT.

This chain links TRBV11-2 with TRBJ1-2; perhaps TRBD1 as D (6 bases). The CDR3 has 16 amino acids. Per germline, CDR1 SGHAT and CDR2 FQNNGV. Trimming cost V 5 bases and J 5 bases, with 21 bases left between them. The CDR3 is CASSQPGHPLPYGYTF. CDR3 in DNA: TGTGCCAGCAGCCAGCCGGGACATCCTCTCCCGTATGGCTACACCTTC.

At least ten counts were recorded for this clonotype. The rearrangement links TRBV12-3 or TRBV12-4 to TRBJ2-7; D is unresolved. V shed 2 bases and J shed 6 bases, with 8 bases lying between them. The CDR3 has 12 amino acids. This CDR3 is CASSLTGFEQYF. In DNA form, the CDR3 reads TGTGCCAGCAGTTTAACCGGGTTCGAGCAGTACTTC.

This clonotype was seen a few times. V is TRBV25-1 and J is TRBJ1-6; tentatively, D is TRBD1 (5 bases). Trimming pared 4 bases from V and 2 bases from J, leaving 15 bases between. CDR3 length: 17 amino acids. Germline loops: CDR1 MGHDK, CDR2 SYGVNS. The CDR3 sequence is CASSGREVSAYNSPLHF. DNA of the CDR3: TGTGCCAGCAGTGGCAGGGAGGTGAGCGCCTATAATTCACCCCTCCACTTT.

This clonotype was picked up one time. This rearrangement joins TRBV7-2 to TRBJ2-5, with D perhaps matching TRBD2 (5 bases). This CDR3 is built from 15 residues. V was clipped by 1 base and J by 1 base, with 10 bases between them. Germline lookup yields CDR1 SGHTA and CDR2 FQGNSA. CDR3 coding DNA: TGTGCCAGCAGCTTAGTCTCCAGCGGCCAAGAGACCCAGTACTTC. As protein: CASSLVSSGQETQYF.

The chain joins TRBV4-2 to TRBJ2-7; D might be TRBD2 (6 bases). The CDR3 has 15 amino acids. Germline V CDR1 and CDR2: LGHNA, YNFKEQ. V lost 1 base and J lost 4, with 14 bases in between. In nucleotides, the CDR3 is TGTGCCAGCAGCCAAGGGGCGGGGCGGGTGTACGAGCAGTACTTC. It encodes CASSQGAGRVYEQYF.

Only a few counts were recorded for this clonotype. The J gene is TRBJ2-5, the V gene TRBV7-3; 9 nucleotides match TRBD1. Germline values: CDR1 SGHTA, CDR2 FQGTGA. V dropped 5 bases and J dropped 4; count of bases not matched to a gene: 8. This CDR3 is 15 amino acids long. Written as DNA, the CDR3 is TGTGCCAGCAGCCCAAAACCGGGACAGGGAGAGACCCAGTACTTC. Translating it yields CASSPKPGQGETQYF. The entire variable domain, with the rest obtained from reference TRBV7-3 and TRBJ2-5, is as follows: GAGVSQTPSNKVTEKGKYVELRCDPISGHTALYWYRQSLGQGPEFLIYFQGTGAADDSGLPNDRFFAVRPEGSVSTLKIQRTERGDSAVYLCASSPKPGQGETQYFGPGTRLLVL.

The genes are TRBV27 and TRBJ1-5; 7 bases agree with TRBD1. The CDR3 runs to 15 residues. Losses at the gene ends were 5 bases for V and 0 bases for J; bases not matched to a gene: 4. The germline V gene encodes CDR1 MNHEY and CDR2 SMNVEV (reference sequence). CDR3: CASSAQGTSNQPQHF. Here the CDR3 DNA reads TGTGCCAGCAGTGCACAGGGGACTAGCAATCAGCCCCAGCATTTT.

This clonotype was counted between two and nine times. V gene TRBV5-5 combines with J gene TRBJ2-7; D is uncertain. Germline V CDR1 and CDR2: SGHKS, YYEKEE (reference sequence). V lost 0 bases and J 2 bases, leaving 12 bases between the germline ends. The CDR3 runs 15 residues. The CDR3 DNA reads as TGTGCCAGCAGCTTGGCTGGCTCTGGTCCCTACGAGCAGTACTTC. It codes for CASSLAGSGPYEQYF. Full variable domain (outside the CDR3, taken from reference TRBV5-5 and TRBJ2-7): DAGVTQSPTHLIKTRGQQVTLRCSPISGHKSVSWYQQVLGQGPQFIFQYYEKEERGRGNFPDRFSARQFPNYSSELNVNALLLGDSALYLCASSLAGSGPYEQYFGPGTRLTVT.

CDR3: CASSHRGREDLGNEQFF. CDR3 nucleotide sequence: TGTGCCAGCTCACACCGCGGGCGGGAGGACCTGGGCAATGAGCAGTTCTTC. The chain combines TRBV18 with TRBJ2-1; 8 bases map to TRBD2. Losses at the gene ends were 4 bases for V and 6 bases for J; bases not matched to a gene: 14. Looked up from germline, CDR1 is KGHSH and CDR2 is LQKENI. CDR3 length: 17 amino acids.

The chain uses TRBV11-2 and TRBJ2-7; 7 positions agree with TRBD2. Germline trimming cut 3 bases from V and 2 bases from J; bases unmatched to any gene: 7. The CDR3 covers 15 residues. CDR1 SGHAT and CDR2 FQNNGV come from the germline V gene. CDR3 nucleotides: TGTGCCAGCAGCTTGGGAGGGAGTGGGGCCTACGAGCAGTACTTC. This gives the protein CASSLGGSGAYEQYF.

The rearrangement uses TRBV29-1 and TRBJ2-3; perhaps TRBD2 as D (6 bases). There are 15 residues in the CDR3. V was trimmed by 3 bases and J by 4 bases, leaving 17 bases between them. Germline V gene data show CDR1 as SQVTM and CDR2 as ANQGSEA. The CDR3, as DNA: TGCAGCGTTGACTCTACCCAGCGGGCGGCAGATACGCAGTATTTT. This codes for CSVDSTQRAADTQYF.

This clonotype was counted only a few times. This chain connects TRBV6-5 to TRBJ1-2; 8 nucleotides align to TRBD1. The junction had 7 bases not matched to a gene; V was cut back by 6 bases and J by 4 bases. CDR3 length equals 14 residues. Germline CDR1 and CDR2: MNHEY and SVGAGI. The CDR3 DNA reads TGTGCCAGCAGCTATACTGGACAGGGCTATGGCTACACCTTC. Residues: CASSYTGQGYGYTF.

V gene TRBV14 combines with J gene TRBJ1-1; D unclear. V lost 1 base and J lost 0, with 9 bases in between. Germline values: CDR1 SGHDN, CDR2 FVKESK. The CDR3 length is 15 residues. The CDR3: CASSQVSGVNTEAFF. The CDR3, as DNA: TGTGCCAGCAGCCAAGTTTCCGGGGTGAACACTGAAGCTTTCTTT.

This clonotype was counted between two and nine times. This chain joins TRBV9 and TRBJ2-3; the match to TRBD2 covers 8 bases. Per germline, CDR1 SGDLS and CDR2 YYNGEE. With V trimmed by 0 bases and J by 0 bases, 12 bases remained unmatched. The CDR3 length is 19 residues. This CDR3 is CASSVATGGTTPSTDTQYF. As DNA, the CDR3 is TGTGCCAGCAGCGTAGCTACGGGGGGGACCACCCCTAGCACAGATACGCAGTATTTT.

The chain employs TRBV5-1 and TRBJ2-1; 11 nucleotides match TRBD2. Germline CDR1 SGHRS, CDR2 YFSETQ. The J segment lost 3 bases and the V segment lost 2 bases, leaving 10 bases of the junction unmatched. This CDR3 contains 18 residues. CDR3 loop: CASSFRPLAGELYNEQFF. CDR3 nucleotides: TGCGCCAGCAGCTTCCGCCCACTAGCGGGAGAGCTCTACAATGAGCAGTTCTTC.

In this sample, this clonotype turned up once. The rearrangement joins TRBV20-1 to TRBJ2-5; 11 nucleotides match TRBD2. CDR3 length equals 19 residues. The V gene's germline CDR1 is DFQATT and CDR2 SNEGSKA (reference sequence). V shed 0 bases and J 5 bases; nucleotides not matched to a gene: 17. Written as DNA, the CDR3 is TGCAGTGCTAGAGATCGCCCTGAGACTAGCGGGATGAGAGGGGAGACCCAGTACTTC. Translated: CSARDRPETSGMRGETQYF.